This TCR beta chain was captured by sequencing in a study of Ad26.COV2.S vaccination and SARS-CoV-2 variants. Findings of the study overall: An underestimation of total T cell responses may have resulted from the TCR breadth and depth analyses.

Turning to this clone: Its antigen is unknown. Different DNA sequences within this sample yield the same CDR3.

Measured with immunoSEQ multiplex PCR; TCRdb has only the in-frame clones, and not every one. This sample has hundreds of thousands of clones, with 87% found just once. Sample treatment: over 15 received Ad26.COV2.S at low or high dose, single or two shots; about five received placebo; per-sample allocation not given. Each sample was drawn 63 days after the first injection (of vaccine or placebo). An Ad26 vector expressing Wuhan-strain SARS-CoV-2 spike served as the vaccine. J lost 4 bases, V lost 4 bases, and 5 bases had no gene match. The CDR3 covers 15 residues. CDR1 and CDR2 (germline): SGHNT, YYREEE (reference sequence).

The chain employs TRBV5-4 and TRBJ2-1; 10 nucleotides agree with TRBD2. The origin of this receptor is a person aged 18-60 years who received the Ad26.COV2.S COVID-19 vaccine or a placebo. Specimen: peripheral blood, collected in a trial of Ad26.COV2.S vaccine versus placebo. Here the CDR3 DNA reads TGTGCCAGCAGCCGGACTAGCGGAATTTACAATGAGCAGTTCTTC. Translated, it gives CASSRTSGIYNEQFF.